This note documents a single TCR beta chain sequence. Its specificity is unknown. Expressed TCRB transcripts were sequenced because the entire RNA isolate underwent reverse transcription. Here immunoSEQ multiplex PCR was the method, and the copy in TCRdb shows in-frame clones only, minus some. Among about 300,000 clones listed, roughly 13% were seen once. The germline CDR1 and CDR2 sequences are KGHSH and LQKENI. The ends were cut back, 6 bases at V and 3 bases at J, with 9 bases in the middle. This CDR3 has 13 amino acids. The data were taken from a study of beta chain features in type 1 diabetes. Findings of the study overall: For Type 1 diabetes patients, all four CD4+ subsets carried TCRB CDR3s that were moderately but significantly shorter.

The TCR was taken from a woman between 18 and 29 years old with type 1 diabetes. The sequenced sample was naive CD4+ T cells from blood. This chain joins TRBV18 and TRBJ1-5, with TRBD1 as a possible D gene (6 bases). The DNA of the CDR3 is TGTGCCAGCTCTTGGACAGACAATCAGCCCCAGCATTTT. Its translation is CASSWTDNQPQHF.